This is a list of T cell receptor beta chains from one sample in a study of blood T cell repertoires in COVID-19. Profiled with immunoSEQ multiplex PCR; TCRdb holds only in-frame clones, not every one. This table holds 300,000 to 400,000 clones, 88% found once. Sequences were obtained from peripheral blood. All receptors come from a woman between 25 and 40 years old with COVID-19, enrolled during active disease. Both conserved end residues are part of each CDR3. A D gene is named only where the DNA matches it firmly. Size is omitted from some rows. Given values are once, few, many or a class for expanded clones.

TRBV2	NA	TRBJ2-1	NA	CASSDRLEDNEQFF	TGTGCCAGCAGTGATAGGTTAGAGGACAATGAGCAGTTCTTC
TRBV28	NA	TRBJ1-2	NA	CASSLRRDYGYTF	TGTGCCAGCAGTTTACGGAGAGACTATGGCTACACCTTC
TRBV21-1	NA	TRBJ2-5	once	CASRASGTEQETQYF	TGTGCCAGCAGGGCCTCTGGGACAGAACAAGAGACCCAGTACTTC
TRBV2	NA	TRBJ2-1	NA	CASTPGHEQFF	TGTGCCAGCACCCCAGGTCATGAGCAGTTCTTC
TRBV3-1/TRBV3-2	NA	TRBJ1-1	NA	CASTMGLYTEAFF	TGTGCCAGCACTATGGGACTATACACTGAAGCTTTCTTT
TRBV28	NA	TRBJ1-1	NA	CASSLTERAFF	TGTGCCAGCAGCTTGACAGAGAGAGCTTTCTTT
TRBV18	TRBD1	TRBJ1-4	NA	CASSQTGTEGKLFF	TGTGCCAGCTCACAAACCGGGACAGAGGGTAAACTGTTTTTT
TRBV7-2	TRBD2	TRBJ2-2	NA	CASSTPGGGAPRPGELFF	TGTGCCAGCAGCACCCCGGGCGGGGGGGCCCCACGCCCCGGGGAGCTGTTTTTT
TRBV5-1	NA	TRBJ1-2	NA	CASSLAQESYGYTF	TGCGCCAGCAGCCTTGCACAGGAGTCCTATGGCTACACCTTC
TRBV6-2/TRBV6-3	TRBD2	TRBJ2-5	once	CASSRVAGDQETQYF	TGTGCCAGCAGTCGGGTAGCGGGCGACCAAGAGACCCAGTACTTC
TRBV19	NA	TRBJ1-1	once	CASSVTGAGEAFF	TGTGCCAGTAGTGTCACGGGGGCGGGAGAGGCTTTCTTT
TRBV10-1	TRBD2	TRBJ2-3	NA	CASESGGKSTDTQYF	TGCGCCAGCGAAAGCGGGGGTAAGAGCACAGATACGCAGTATTTT
TRBV2	TRBD2	TRBJ2-5	once	CASSDPTSGGYQETQYF	TGTGCCAGCAGTGACCCCACTAGCGGGGGGTACCAAGAGACCCAGTACTTC
TRBV5-1	NA	TRBJ1-4	NA	CASPTLDLKEKLFF	TGCGCCAGCCCAACACTGGACTTAAAGGAAAAACTGTTTTTT
TRBV7-9	TRBD1	TRBJ2-1	NA	CASSTGQGSYNEQFF	TGTGCCAGCAGTACTGGACAGGGCTCCTACAATGAGCAGTTCTTC
TRBV29-1	TRBD1	TRBJ1-1	NA	CSVVTRDRGSVGTEAFF	TGCAGCGTAGTAACCCGGGACAGGGGGTCTGTTGGGACTGAAGCTTTCTTT
TRBV10-3	NA	TRBJ1-2	NA	CAISESKSGGNGYGYTF	TGTGCCATCAGTGAGTCGAAGTCGGGGGGCAATGGGTATGGCTACACCTTC
TRBV18	NA	TRBJ1-5	NA	CASSPTGGSIQPQHF	TGTGCCAGCTCACCCACGGGGGGGTCAATCCAGCCCCAGCATTTT
TRBV5-1	TRBD1	TRBJ1-2	NA	CASSLGSGGAGYGYTF	TGCGCCAGCAGCTTGGGGTCAGGGGGCGCCGGCTATGGCTACACCTTC
TRBV28	NA	TRBJ2-3	NA	CASSFGASGTDTQYF	TGTGCCAGCAGTTTCGGTGCTAGCGGCACAGATACGCAGTATTTT
TRBV5-7	TRBD2	TRBJ2-1	few	CASSPGGPSGGPLHEQFF	TGTGCCAGCAGCCCGGGGGGGCCTAGCGGGGGCCCTCTCCATGAGCAGTTCTTC
TRBV11-2	TRBD1	TRBJ2-1	NA	CASSLVLDRGPDNEQFF	TGTGCCAGCAGCTTAGTTCTGGACAGGGGACCTGATAATGAGCAGTTCTTC
TRBV7-2	NA	TRBJ2-3	NA	CASSPKAGTDTQYF	TGTGCCAGCAGCCCAAAGGCGGGCACAGATACGCAGTATTTT
TRBV5-4	TRBD1	TRBJ1-6	few	CASSFRTGVIGANSPLHF	TGTGCCAGCAGCTTCCGGACAGGGGTTATTGGGGCTAATTCACCCCTCCACTTT
TRBV6-5	NA	TRBJ2-3	once	CASNSRSTDTQYF	TGTGCCAGCAACTCCCGCAGCACAGATACGCAGTATTTT
TRBV28	TRBD1	TRBJ1-2	once	CASSYRGENYGYTF	TGTGCCAGCAGTTACAGGGGGGAAAACTATGGCTACACCTTC
TRBV27	NA	TRBJ1-1	NA	CASSLSLGSWNTEAFF	TGTGCCAGCAGTTTATCGCTAGGTAGTTGGAACACTGAAGCTTTCTTT
TRBV6-5	NA	TRBJ2-3	NA	CASNRGRGVATQYF	TGTGCCAGCAATCGGGGCAGGGGGGTTGCTACGCAGTATTTT
TRBV12-3/TRBV12-4	TRBD1	TRBJ1-1	NA	CASSFDRATEAFF	TGTGCCAGCAGTTTTGACAGGGCCACTGAAGCTTTCTTT
TRBV18	NA	TRBJ1-1	NA	CASSPSQVRRTEAFF	TGTGCCAGCTCACCGAGCCAGGTGAGACGCACTGAAGCTTTCTTT
TRBV18	TRBD2	TRBJ2-1	NA	CASSPQGTRGTNEQFF	TGTGCCAGCTCACCACAAGGGACTAGGGGAACCAATGAGCAGTTCTTC
TRBV2	NA	TRBJ1-6	NA	CAITGSPNSPLHF	TGTGCCATAACAGGGAGCCCTAATTCACCCCTCCACTTT
TRBV10-3	NA	TRBJ2-4	NA	CAISEGGTKNIQYF	TGTGCCATCAGTGAGGGCGGAACCAAAAACATTCAGTACTTC
TRBV28	NA	TRBJ2-5	NA	CASSLSVIPETQYF	TGTGCCAGCAGTTTATCGGTAATCCCGGAGACCCAGTACTTC
TRBV19	TRBD2	TRBJ2-1	NA	CASSIGRLAFNEQFF	TGTGCCAGTAGTATAGGGCGACTAGCCTTCAATGAGCAGTTCTTC
TRBV19	TRBD1	TRBJ2-7	NA	CASSNLDRGYEQYF	TGTGCCAGTAGTAATCTCGACAGGGGATACGAGCAGTACTTC
TRBV3-1/TRBV3-2	NA	TRBJ2-5	NA	CASSQDRPGSGQETQYF	TGTGCCAGCAGCCAAGATAGGCCAGGGTCAGGCCAAGAGACCCAGTACTTC
TRBV5-5	NA	TRBJ1-1	NA	CASSFGAGTEAFF	TGTGCCAGCAGCTTTGGTGCGGGGACTGAAGCTTTCTTT
TRBV6-9	NA	TRBJ2-4	few	CANHNSQGFKCIQYF	TGTGCCAACCACAACTCTCAGGGTTTTAAGTGCATTCAGTACTTC
TRBV11-2	NA	TRBJ2-5	NA	CASTRRARSAETQYF	TGTGCCAGCACCCGGAGGGCTAGATCGGCAGAGACCCAGTACTTC
TRBV28	NA	TRBJ1-3	NA	CASNPIGGFFGNTIYF	TGTGCCAGCAACCCTATAGGGGGATTTTTTGGAAACACCATATATTTT
TRBV6-5	NA	TRBJ2-2	NA	CASRRANTGELFF	TGTGCCAGCAGGCGGGCTAACACCGGGGAGCTGTTTTTT
TRBV15	TRBD1	TRBJ2-5	NA	CATSRDRRGLWTQYF	TGTGCCACCAGCAGAGATCGCAGGGGGTTGTGGACCCAGTACTTC